This T cell receptor (beta chain) emerged from a study of blood T cell repertoires in COVID-19. Study background: Samples of COVID-19 (acute and convalescent) were obtained from the United States, Italy and Spain. T cells, B-cell-depleted T cells, or PBMCs provided the cDNA or gDNA that served as material.

Germline assignment: CDR1 MDHEN and CDR2 SYDVKM. V gave up 5 bases and J gave up 10 bases; unmatched junction bases: 7. CDR3 length equals 12 residues. The Seattle patients joined while their infection was active and were tracked longitudinally afterward. As handled by the study authors: Amplification of reference gene primers provided the estimated nucleated cell counts. Some clones are missing from TCRdb's copy, which holds only in-frame ones; the method was immunoSEQ multiplex PCR. That table furnishes V, J and clone size, whereas the DNA furnished D and trimming. The sample consists of 200,000 to 250,000 clones, approximately 90% of them appearing once.

V and J are TRBV28 and TRBJ1-1; 7 bases align to TRBD1. The sequence was obtained from a man between 60 and 75 years old with COVID-19, enrolled during active disease. The sample taken for sequencing was peripheral blood. DNA of the CDR3: TGTGCCAGCAGTACACGACAGGGAGTAGCTTTCTTT. This translates into CASSTRQGVAFF.